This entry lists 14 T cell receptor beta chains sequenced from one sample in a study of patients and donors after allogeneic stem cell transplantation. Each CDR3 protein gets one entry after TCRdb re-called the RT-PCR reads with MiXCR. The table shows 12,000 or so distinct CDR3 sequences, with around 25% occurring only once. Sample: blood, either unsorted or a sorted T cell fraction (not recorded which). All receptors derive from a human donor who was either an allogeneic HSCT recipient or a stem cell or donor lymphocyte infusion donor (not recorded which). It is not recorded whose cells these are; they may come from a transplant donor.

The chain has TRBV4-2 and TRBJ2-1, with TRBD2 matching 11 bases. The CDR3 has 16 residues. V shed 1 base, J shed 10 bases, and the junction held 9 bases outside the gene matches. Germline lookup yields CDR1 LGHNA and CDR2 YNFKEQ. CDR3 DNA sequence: TGTGCCAGCAGCCAAGCGGGTAGCGGGAGGGCCCAGGAGCAGTTCTTC. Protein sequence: CASSQAGSGRAQEQFF.

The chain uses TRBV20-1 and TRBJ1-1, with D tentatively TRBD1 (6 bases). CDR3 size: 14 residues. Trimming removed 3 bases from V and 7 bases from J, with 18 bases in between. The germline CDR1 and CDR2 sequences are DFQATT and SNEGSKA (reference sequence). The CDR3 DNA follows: TGCAGTGCTAGTGGGGGCCGTGAGAAATTTGAAGCTTTCTTT. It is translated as CSASGGREKFEAFF.

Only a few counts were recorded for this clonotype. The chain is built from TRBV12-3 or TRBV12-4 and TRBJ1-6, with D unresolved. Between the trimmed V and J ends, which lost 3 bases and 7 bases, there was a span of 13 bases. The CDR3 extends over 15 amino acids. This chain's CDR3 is CASSFPTPRNSPLHF. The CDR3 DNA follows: TGTGCCAGCAGTTTCCCGACGCCCCGGAATTCACCCCTCCACTTT.

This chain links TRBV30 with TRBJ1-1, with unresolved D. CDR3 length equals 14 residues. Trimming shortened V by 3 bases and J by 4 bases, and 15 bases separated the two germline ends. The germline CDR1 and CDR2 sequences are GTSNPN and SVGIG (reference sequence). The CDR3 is CAWRTAPAGTEAFF. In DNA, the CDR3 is TGTGCCTGGAGAACAGCCCCTGCGGGCACTGAAGCTTTCTTT. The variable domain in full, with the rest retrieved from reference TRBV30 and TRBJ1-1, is SQTIHQWPATLVQPVGSPLSLECTVEGTSNPNLYWYRQAAGRGLQLLFYSVGIGQISSEVPQNLSASRPQDRQFILSSKKLLLSDSGFYLCAWRTAPAGTEAFFGQGTRLTVV.

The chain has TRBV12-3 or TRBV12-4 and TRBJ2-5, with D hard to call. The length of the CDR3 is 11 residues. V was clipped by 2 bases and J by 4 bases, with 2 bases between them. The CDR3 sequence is CASSLRETQYF. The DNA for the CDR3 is TGTGCCAGCAGTTTAAGAGAGACCCAGTACTTC.

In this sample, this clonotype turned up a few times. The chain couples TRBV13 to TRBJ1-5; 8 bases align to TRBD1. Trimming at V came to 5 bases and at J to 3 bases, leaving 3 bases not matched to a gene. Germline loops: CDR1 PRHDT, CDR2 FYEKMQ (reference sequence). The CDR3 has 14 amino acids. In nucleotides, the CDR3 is TGTGCCAGCAGCCCGGACAGGGACAATCAGCCCCAGCATTTT. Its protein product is CASSPDRDNQPQHF.

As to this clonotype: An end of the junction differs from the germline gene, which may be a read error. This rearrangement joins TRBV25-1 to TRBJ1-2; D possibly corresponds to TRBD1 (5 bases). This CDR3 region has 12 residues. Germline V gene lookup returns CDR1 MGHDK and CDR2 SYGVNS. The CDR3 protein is CVSSEGIRGYTF. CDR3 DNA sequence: TGTGTCAGCAGTGAGGGGATACGTGGCTACACCTTC.

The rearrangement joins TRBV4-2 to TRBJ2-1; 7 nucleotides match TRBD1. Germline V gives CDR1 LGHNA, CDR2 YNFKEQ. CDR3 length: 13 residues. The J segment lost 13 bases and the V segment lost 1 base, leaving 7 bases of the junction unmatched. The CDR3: CASSQGQDRTQFF. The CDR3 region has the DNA TGTGCCAGCAGCCAAGGGCAGGACAGGACCCAGTTCTTC.

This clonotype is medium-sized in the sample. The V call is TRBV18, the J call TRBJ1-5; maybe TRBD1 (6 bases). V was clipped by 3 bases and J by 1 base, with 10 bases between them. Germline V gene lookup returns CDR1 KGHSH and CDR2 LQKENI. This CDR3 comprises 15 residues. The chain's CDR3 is CASSPYRESNQPQHF. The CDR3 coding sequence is TGTGCCAGCTCACCCTACAGGGAAAGCAATCAGCCCCAGCATTTT.

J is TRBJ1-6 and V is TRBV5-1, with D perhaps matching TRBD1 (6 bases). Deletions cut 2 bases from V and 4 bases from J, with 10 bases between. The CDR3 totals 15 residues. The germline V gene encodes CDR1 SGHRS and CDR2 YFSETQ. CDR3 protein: CASSFWDKYNSPLHF. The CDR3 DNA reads TGCGCCAGCAGCTTCTGGGACAAATATAATTCACCCCTCCACTTT.

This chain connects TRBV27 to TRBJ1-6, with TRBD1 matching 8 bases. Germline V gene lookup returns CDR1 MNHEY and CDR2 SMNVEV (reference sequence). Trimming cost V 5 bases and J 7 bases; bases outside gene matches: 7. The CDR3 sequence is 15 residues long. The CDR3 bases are TGTGCCAGCAGTCAATGGGACAGGAGAAATTCACCCCTCCACTTT. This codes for CASSQWDRRNSPLHF.

The CDR3 loop reads CASQEGKPGGEQFF. The CDR3 nucleotides read TGCGCCAGCCAAGAAGGGAAGCCTGGCGGTGAGCAGTTCTTC. The gene calls are TRBV4-3 and TRBJ2-1; unclear D gene. Trimming took 8 bases from V and 9 from J, leaving 20 bases between them. The CDR3 consists of 14 residues. Per the germline V gene, CDR1 is LGHNA and CDR2 is YSLEER.

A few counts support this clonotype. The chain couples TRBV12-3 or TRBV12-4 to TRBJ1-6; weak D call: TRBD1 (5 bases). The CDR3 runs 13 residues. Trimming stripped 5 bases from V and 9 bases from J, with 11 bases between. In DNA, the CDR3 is TGTGCCAGCAGTGTTACAGGAGGTTCACCCCTCCACTTT. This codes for CASSVTGGSPLHF.

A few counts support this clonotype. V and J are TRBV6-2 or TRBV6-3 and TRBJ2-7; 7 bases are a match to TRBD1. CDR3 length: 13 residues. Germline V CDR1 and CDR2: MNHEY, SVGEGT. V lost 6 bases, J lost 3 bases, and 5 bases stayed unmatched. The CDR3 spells CASRPRDSYEQYF. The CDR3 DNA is TGTGCCAGCAGGCCAAGGGACAGCTACGAGCAGTACTTC.